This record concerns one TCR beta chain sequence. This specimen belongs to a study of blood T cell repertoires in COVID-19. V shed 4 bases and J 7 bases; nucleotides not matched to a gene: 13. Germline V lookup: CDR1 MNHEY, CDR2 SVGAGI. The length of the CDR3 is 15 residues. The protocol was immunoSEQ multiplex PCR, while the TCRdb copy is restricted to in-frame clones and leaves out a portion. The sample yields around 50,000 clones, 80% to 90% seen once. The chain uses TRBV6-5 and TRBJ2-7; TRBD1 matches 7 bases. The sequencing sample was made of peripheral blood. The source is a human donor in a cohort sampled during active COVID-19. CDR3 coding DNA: TGTGCCAGCAGTTCGCCAGGACAGGCAGCCGGGGAGCAGTACTTC. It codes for CASSSPGQAAGEQYF.